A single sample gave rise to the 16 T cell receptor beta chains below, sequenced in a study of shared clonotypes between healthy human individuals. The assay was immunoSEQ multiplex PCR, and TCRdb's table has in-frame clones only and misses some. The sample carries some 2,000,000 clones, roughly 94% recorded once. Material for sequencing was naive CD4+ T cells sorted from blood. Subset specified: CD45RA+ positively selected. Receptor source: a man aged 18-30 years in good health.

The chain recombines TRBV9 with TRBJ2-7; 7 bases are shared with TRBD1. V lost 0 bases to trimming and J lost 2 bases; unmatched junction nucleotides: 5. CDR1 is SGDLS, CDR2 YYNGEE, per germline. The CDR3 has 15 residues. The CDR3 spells CASSVAWDSTYEQYF. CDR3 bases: TGTGCCAGCAGCGTAGCCTGGGACAGTACCTACGAGCAGTACTTC.

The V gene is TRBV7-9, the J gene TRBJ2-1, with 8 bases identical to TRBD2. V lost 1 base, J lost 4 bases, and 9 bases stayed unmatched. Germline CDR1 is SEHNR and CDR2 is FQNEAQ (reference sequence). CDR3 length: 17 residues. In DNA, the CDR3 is TGTGCCAGCAGCTTAGTGGGGGGCGGACTAGCTTACAATGAGCAGTTCTTC. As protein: CASSLVGGGLAYNEQFF.

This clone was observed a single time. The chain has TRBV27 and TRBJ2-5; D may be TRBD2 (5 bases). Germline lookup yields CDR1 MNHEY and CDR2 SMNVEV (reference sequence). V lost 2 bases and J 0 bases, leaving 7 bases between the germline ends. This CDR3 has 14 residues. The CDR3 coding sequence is TGTGCCAGCAGTTTACCGGGGTACCAAGAGACCCAGTACTTC. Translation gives CASSLPGYQETQYF.

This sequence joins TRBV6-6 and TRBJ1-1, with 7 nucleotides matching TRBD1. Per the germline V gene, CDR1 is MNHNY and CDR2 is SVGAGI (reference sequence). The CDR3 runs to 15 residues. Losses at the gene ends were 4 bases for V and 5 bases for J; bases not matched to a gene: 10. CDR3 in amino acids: CASSSRQGGPTEAFF. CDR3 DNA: TGTGCCAGCAGTTCGCGACAGGGAGGACCTACTGAAGCTTTCTTT.

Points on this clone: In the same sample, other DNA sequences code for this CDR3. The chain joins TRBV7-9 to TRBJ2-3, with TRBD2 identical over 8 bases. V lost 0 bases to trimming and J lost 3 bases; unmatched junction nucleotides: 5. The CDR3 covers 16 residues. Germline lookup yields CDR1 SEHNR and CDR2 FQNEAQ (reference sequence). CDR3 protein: CASSLASGGRTDTQYF. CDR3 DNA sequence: TGTGCCAGCAGCTTAGCGAGCGGGGGCCGGACAGATACGCAGTATTTT.

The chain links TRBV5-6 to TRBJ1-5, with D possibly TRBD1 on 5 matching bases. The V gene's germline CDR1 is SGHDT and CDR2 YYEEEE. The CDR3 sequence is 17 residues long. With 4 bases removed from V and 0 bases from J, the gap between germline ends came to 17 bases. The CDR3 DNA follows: TGTGCCAGCAGCACGCTGGGAGGGGACTATAGCAATCAGCCCCAGCATTTT. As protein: CASSTLGGDYSNQPQHF.

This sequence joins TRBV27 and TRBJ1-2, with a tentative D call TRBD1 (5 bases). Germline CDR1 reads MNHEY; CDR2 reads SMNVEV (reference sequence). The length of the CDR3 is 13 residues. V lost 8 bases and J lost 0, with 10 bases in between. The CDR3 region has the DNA TGTGCCAGCGGGGCCACCCCTAACTATGGCTACACCTTC. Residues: CASGATPNYGYTF.

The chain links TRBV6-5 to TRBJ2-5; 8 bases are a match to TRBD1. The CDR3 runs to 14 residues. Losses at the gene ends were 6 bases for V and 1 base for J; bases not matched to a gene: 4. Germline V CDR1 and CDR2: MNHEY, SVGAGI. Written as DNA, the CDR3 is TGTGCCAGCAGGAGGACAGGGCCCCAAGAGACCCAGTACTTC. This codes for CASRRTGPQETQYF.

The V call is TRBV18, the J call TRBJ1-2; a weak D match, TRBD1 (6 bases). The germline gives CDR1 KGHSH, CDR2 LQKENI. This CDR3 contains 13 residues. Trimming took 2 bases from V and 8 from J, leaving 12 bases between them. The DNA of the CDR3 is TGTGCCAGCTCACCATTGGAGGGGGGCGGCTACACCTTC. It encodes CASSPLEGGGYTF. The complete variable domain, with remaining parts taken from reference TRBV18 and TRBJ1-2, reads NAGVMQNPRHLVRRRGQEARLRCSPMKGHSHVYWYRQLPEEGLKFMVYLQKENIIDESGMPKERFSAEFPKEGPSILRIQQVVRGDSAAYFCASSPLEGGGYTFGSGTRLTVV.

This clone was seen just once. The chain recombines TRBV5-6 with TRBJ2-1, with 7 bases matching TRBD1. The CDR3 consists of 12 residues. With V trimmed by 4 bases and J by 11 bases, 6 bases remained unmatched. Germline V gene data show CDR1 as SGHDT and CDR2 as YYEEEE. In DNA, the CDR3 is TGTGCCAGCAGCCTGGACAGGATAAAGCAGTTCTTC. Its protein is CASSLDRIKQFF.

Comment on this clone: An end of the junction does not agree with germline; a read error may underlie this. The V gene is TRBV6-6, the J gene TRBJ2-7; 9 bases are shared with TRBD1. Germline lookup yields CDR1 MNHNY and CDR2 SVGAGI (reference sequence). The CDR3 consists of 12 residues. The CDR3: CASSTTGGDQNF. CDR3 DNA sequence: TGTGCCAGCAGTACGACAGGGGGTGACCAGAACTTC.

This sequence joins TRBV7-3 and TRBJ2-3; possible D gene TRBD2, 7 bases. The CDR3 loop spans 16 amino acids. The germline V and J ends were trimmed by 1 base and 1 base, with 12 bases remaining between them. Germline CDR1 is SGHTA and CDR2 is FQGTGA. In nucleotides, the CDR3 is TGTGCCAGCAGCTTAAGGGGGGGCGCAGGCACAGATACGCAGTATTTT. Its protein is CASSLRGGAGTDTQYF. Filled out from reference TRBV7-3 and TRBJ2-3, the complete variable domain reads GAGVSQTPSNKVTEKGKYVELRCDPISGHTALYWYRQSLGQGPEFLIYFQGTGAADDSGLPNDRFFAVRPEGSVSTLKIQRTERGDSAVYLCASSLRGGAGTDTQYFGPGTRLTVL.

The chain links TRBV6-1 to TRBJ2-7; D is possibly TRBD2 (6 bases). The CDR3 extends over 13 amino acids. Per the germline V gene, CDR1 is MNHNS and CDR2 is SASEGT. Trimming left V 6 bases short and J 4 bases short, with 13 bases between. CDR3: CASRGGAEYEQYF. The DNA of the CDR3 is TGTGCCAGCAGGGGGGGAGCAGAGTACGAGCAGTACTTC.

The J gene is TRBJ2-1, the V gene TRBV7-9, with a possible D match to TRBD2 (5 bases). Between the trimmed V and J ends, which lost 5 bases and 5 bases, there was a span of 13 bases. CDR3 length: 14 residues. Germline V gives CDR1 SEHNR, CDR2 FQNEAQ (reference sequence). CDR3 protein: CASSPRADHNEQFF. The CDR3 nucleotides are TGTGCCAGCAGCCCGAGAGCGGACCACAATGAGCAGTTCTTC.

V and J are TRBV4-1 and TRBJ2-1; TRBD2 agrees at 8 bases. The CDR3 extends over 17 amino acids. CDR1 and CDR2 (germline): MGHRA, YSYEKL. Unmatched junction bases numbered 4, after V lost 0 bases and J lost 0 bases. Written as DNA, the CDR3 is TGCGCCAGCAGCCAAGAGAGGAGCGGGAGCTCCTACAATGAGCAGTTCTTC. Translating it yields CASSQERSGSSYNEQFF.

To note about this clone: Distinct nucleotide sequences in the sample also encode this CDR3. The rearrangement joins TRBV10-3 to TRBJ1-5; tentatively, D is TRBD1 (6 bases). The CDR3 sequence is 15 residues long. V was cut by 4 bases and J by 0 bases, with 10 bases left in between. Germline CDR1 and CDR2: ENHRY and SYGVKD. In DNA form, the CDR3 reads TGTGCCATCAGTGCTGGGGGCTATAGCAATCAGCCCCAGCATTTT. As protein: CAISAGGYSNQPQHF.